One sample yielded the 5 T cell receptor beta chains listed below, sequenced in a study of T cells in localized non-small cell lung cancer. Sequenced by immunoSEQ multiplex PCR; TCRdb stores in-frame clones only, minus some. This sample has around 79,000 clones; around three quarters occur once, and the top ten carry over 15%. The sample was PBMCs, taken before any cancer treatment. The receptors here all came from a man aged 35 to 70 with stage II squamous cell lung carcinoma.

The chain joins TRBV19 to TRBJ1-5, with 8 bases that match TRBD1. Germline lookup yields CDR1 LNHDA and CDR2 SQIVND (reference sequence). The trim removed 5 bases at V and 1 base at J, leaving 4 bases unmatched. The length of the CDR3 is 15 residues. The CDR3, as DNA: TGTGCCAGTAGTCCGACAGGGGCGAGCAATCAGCCCCAGCATTTT. It translates to CASSPTGASNQPQHF.

This clone was seen more than once but under ten times. J is TRBJ1-5 and V is TRBV30; D gene uncertain. Germline V gene data show CDR1 as GTSNPN and CDR2 as SVGIG (reference sequence). CDR3 length: 13 residues. V was shortened by 1 base and J by 5 bases, with 9 bases between the two germline ends. The CDR3: CAWSEGGYQPQHF. In DNA, the CDR3 is TGTGCCTGGAGTGAGGGCGGTTATCAGCCCCAGCATTTT.

This clone was seen more than once but under ten times. The chain has TRBV6-5 and TRBJ1-1; D perhaps matches TRBD1 (5 bases). Germline-derived CDR1 and CDR2 are MNHEY and SVGAGI. Trimming left V 2 bases short and J 7 bases short, with 14 bases between. The CDR3 length is 14 residues. The DNA of the CDR3 is TGTGCCAGCAGTTACGAGGCAGGGAGAGGTGAAGCTTTCTTT. It yields the protein CASSYEAGRGEAFF.

The chain is built from TRBV4-1 and TRBJ2-3, with 9 bases matching TRBD1. The junction had 12 bases not matched to a gene; V was cut back by 7 bases and J by 4 bases. The CDR3 is 16 amino acids. Germline V gene data show CDR1 as MGHRA and CDR2 as YSYEKL. CDR3 sequence: CASNLGQTGGSDTQYF. The CDR3 region has the DNA TGCGCCAGCAATTTGGGTCAGACAGGGGGGTCAGATACGCAGTATTTT.

This rearrangement joins TRBV14 to TRBJ1-2; the match to TRBD1 covers 7 bases. Germline lookup yields CDR1 SGHDN and CDR2 FVKESK. The CDR3 sequence is 14 residues long. V gave up 6 bases and J gave up 3 bases; unmatched junction bases: 7. The CDR3 bases are TGTGCCAGCAGACCTTACGGGACAGACTATGGCTACACCTTC. It is translated as CASRPYGTDYGYTF.